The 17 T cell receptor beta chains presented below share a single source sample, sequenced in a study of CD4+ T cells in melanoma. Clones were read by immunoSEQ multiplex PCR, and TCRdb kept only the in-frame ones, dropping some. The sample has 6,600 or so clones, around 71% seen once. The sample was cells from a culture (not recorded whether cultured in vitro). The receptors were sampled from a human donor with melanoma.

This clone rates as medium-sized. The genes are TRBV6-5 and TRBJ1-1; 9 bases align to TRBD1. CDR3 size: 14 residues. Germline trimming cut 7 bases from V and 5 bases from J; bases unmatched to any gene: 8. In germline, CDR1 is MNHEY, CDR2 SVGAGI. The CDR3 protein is CASNLGQGMTEAFF. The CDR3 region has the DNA TGTGCCAGCAACCTGGGACAGGGTATGACTGAAGCTTTCTTT.

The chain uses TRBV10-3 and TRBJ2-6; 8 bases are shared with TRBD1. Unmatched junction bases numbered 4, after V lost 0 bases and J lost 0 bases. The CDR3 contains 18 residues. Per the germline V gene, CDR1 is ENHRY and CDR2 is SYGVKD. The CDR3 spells CAISESGTGFSGANVLTF. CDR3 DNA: TGTGCCATCAGTGAGTCGGGGACAGGATTCTCTGGGGCCAACGTCCTGACTTTC.

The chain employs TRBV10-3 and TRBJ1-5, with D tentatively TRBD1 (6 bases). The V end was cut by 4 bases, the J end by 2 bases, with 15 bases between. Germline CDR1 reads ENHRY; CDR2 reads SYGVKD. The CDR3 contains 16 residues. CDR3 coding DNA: TGTGCCATCAGTGGTGCCACAGGGTCGGGCAATCAGCCCCAGCATTTT. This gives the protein CAISGATGSGNQPQHF.

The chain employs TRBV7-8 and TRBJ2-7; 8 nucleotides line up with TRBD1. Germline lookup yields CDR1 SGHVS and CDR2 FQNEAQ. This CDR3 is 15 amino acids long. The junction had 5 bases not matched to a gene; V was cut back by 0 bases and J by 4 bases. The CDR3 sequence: CASSLARTGSYEQYF. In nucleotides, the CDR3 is TGTGCCAGCAGCTTAGCGAGGACAGGGAGTTACGAGCAGTACTTC.

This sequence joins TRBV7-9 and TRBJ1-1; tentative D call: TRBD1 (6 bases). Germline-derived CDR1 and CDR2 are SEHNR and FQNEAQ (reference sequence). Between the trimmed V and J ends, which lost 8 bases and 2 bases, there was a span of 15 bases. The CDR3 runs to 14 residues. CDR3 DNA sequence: TGTGCCAGCCTACTCACGGGGGCCAACACTGAAGCTTTCTTT. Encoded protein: CASLLTGANTEAFF.

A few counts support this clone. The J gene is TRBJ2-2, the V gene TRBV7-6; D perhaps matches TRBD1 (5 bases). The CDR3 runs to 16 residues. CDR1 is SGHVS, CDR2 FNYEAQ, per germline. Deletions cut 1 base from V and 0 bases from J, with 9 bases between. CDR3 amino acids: CASSLGQSANTGELFF. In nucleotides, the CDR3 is TGTGCCAGCAGCTTAGGACAGTCCGCGAACACCGGGGAGCTGTTTTTT.

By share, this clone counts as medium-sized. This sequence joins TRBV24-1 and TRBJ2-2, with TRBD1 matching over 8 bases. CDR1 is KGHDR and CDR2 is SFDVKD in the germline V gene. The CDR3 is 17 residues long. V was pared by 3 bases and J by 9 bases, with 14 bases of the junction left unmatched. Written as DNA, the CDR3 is TGTGCCACCAGTGATACCGGGACAGGACCCAGGTCCCGGGAGCTGTTTTTT. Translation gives CATSDTGTGPRSRELFF.

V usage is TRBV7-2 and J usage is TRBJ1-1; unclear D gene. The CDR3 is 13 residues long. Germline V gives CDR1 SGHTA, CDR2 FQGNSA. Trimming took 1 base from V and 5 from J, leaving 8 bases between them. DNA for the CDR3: TGTGCCAGCAGCTTAGGATGGGGAACTGAAGCTTTCTTT. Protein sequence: CASSLGWGTEAFF.

CDR3 loop: CASSYPSGGSGELFF. The CDR3 region has the DNA TGCGCCAGCAGCTATCCTAGCGGGGGCTCCGGGGAGCTGTTTTTT. J is TRBJ2-2 and V is TRBV5-1; 10 bases align to TRBD2. This CDR3 comprises 15 residues. Germline CDR1 SGHRS, CDR2 YFSETQ. The junction had 5 bases not matched to a gene; V was cut back by 3 bases and J by 6 bases.

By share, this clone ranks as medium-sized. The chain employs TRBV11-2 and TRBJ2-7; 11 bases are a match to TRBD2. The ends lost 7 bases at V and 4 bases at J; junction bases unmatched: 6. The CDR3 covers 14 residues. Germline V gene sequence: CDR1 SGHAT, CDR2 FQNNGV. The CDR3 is CASIHSGGAYEQYF. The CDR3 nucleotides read TGTGCCAGCATACATAGCGGGGGGGCGTACGAGCAGTACTTC.

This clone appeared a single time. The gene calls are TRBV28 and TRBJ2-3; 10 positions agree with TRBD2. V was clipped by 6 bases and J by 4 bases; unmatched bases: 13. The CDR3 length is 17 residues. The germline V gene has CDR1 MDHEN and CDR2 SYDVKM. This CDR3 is CASSPRGRTSGSDTQYF. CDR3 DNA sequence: TGTGCCAGCAGCCCCCGGGGCCGGACTAGCGGCTCAGATACGCAGTATTTT.

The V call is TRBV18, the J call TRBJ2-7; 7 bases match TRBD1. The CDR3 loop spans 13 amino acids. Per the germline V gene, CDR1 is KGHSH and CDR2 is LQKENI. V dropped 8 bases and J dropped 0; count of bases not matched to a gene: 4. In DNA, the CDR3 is TGTGCCAGCCAAGGGACAGACTCCTACGAGCAGTACTTC. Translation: CASQGTDSYEQYF. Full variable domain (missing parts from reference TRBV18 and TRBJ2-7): NAGVMQNPRHLVRRRGQEARLRCSPMKGHSHVYWYRQLPEEGLKFMVYLQKENIIDESGMPKERFSAEFPKEGPSILRIQQVVRGDSAAYFCASQGTDSYEQYFGPGTRLTVT.

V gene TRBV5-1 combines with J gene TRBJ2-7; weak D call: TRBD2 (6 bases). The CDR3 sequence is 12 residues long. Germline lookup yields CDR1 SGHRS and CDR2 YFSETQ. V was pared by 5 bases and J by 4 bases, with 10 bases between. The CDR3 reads CASSYSGYEQYF. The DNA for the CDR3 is TGCGCCAGCAGTTATAGCGGTTACGAGCAGTACTTC.

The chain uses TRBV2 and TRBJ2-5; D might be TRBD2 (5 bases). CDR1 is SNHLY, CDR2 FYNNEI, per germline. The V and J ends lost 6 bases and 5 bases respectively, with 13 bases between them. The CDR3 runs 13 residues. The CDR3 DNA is TGTGCCAGCAGCTTACTAGGAGCGGAGACCCAGTACTTC. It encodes CASSLLGAETQYF.

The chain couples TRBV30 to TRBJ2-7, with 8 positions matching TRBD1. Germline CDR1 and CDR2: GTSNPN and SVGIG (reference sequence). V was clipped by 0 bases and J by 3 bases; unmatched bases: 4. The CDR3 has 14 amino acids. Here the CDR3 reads CAWSVQDRDYEQYF. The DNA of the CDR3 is TGTGCCTGGAGTGTACAGGACAGGGACTACGAGCAGTACTTC.

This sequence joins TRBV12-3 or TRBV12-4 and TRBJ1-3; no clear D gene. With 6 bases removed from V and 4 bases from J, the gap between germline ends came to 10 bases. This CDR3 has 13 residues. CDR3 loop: CASRHPLGNTIYF. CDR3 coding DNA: TGTGCCAGCAGACACCCGTTGGGAAACACCATATATTTT.

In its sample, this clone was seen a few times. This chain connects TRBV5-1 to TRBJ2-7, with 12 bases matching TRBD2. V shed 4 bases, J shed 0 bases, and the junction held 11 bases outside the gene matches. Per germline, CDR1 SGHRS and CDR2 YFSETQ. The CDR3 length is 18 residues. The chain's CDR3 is CASSPTLGLAGFSYEQYF. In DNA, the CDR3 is TGCGCCAGCAGCCCAACATTAGGACTAGCGGGGTTCTCCTACGAGCAGTACTTC.